These 19 T cell receptor beta chains were all obtained from the same sample, sequenced in a study of blood T cell repertoires in COVID-19. TCRdb's table, derived via immunoSEQ multiplex PCR, lists solely in-frame clones and lacks some. The data show 350,000 to 450,000 clones, with around 84% seen just once and 3.5% to 4% held by the top ten. Source material: peripheral blood. Receptor source: a woman aged 18-29 years with acute or convalescent COVID-19.

DNA of the CDR3: TGTGCCAGCAGCCAAGCCCCCCGGGGGGCAGCCGGGGAGCTGTTTTTT. Amino acids: CASSQAPRGAAGELFF. The V and J genes are TRBV3-1 (or the pseudogene TRBV3-2) and TRBJ2-2, with a weak D call TRBD2 (7 bases). The CDR3 totals 16 residues. The V gene's germline CDR1 is LGHDT and CDR2 YNNKEL (reference sequence). The germline V and J ends were trimmed by 1 base and 6 bases, with 15 bases remaining between them.

The rearrangement links TRBV7-2 to TRBJ1-2; D is undetermined. This CDR3 has 14 amino acids. Trimming left V 4 bases short and J 1 base short, with 10 bases between. Per germline, CDR1 SGHTA and CDR2 FQGNSA. As DNA, the CDR3 is TGTGCCAGCAGCTCAGTGGCAGTTAACTATGGCTACACCTTC. Encoded protein: CASSSVAVNYGYTF.

This clone appeared a single time. This CDR3 reads CASGQNTEAFF. The CDR3 nucleotides read TGTGCCAGCGGGCAGAACACTGAAGCTTTCTTT. The chain couples TRBV7-6 to TRBJ1-1; D unclear. This CDR3 is built from 11 residues. Looked up from germline, CDR1 is SGHVS and CDR2 is FNYEAQ. V lost 8 bases and J lost 1, with 5 bases in between. Combining the CDR3 with reference TRBV7-6 and TRBJ1-1 gives the whole variable domain GAGVSQSPRYKVTKRGQDVALRCDPISGHVSLYWYRQALGQGPEFLTYFNYEAQQDKSGLPNDRFSAERPEGSISTLTIQRTEQRDSAMYRCASGQNTEAFFGQGTRLTVV.

This clone occurred a few times. The CDR3: CASSPGLAGSEQYF. CDR3 DNA: TGTGCCAGCAGTCCGGGACTAGCGGGGTCCGAGCAGTACTTC. This chain connects TRBV28 to TRBJ2-7, with 13 bases lining up with TRBD2. V lost 5 bases and J lost 6; bases outside the gene matches: 4. Germline CDR1 MDHEN, CDR2 SYDVKM. The CDR3 has 14 residues.

V gene TRBV4-1 combines with J gene TRBJ2-7, with D unresolved. Germline V gene sequence: CDR1 MGHRA, CDR2 YSYEKL. The ends were cut back, 0 bases at V and 6 bases at J, with 18 bases in the middle. The CDR3 totals 16 residues. The CDR3 reads CASSQEAQLTLSEQYF. CDR3 nucleotide sequence: TGCGCCAGCAGCCAAGAAGCGCAGCTTACCCTATCCGAGCAGTACTTC.

The rearrangement uses TRBV5-6 and TRBJ2-1; no clear D gene. The CDR3 is 12 residues long. The V and J ends lost 1 base and 10 bases respectively, with 9 bases between them. Germline CDR1 reads SGHDT; CDR2 reads YYEEEE. CDR3 DNA sequence: TGTGCCAGCAGCTTGCTGCGATCGGAGCAGTTCTTC. It specifies CASSLLRSEQFF.

This sequence joins TRBV21-1 and TRBJ2-7; the table calls TRBD2, which could not be checked here. TRBV21-1 is a recognized pseudogene. The CDR3 is made up of 14 amino acids. The chain's CDR3 is CASSTGPGGVEQYF. The CDR3 region has the DNA TGTGCCAGCAGCACCGGGCCCGGAGGCGTCGAGCAGTACTTC.

The chain combines TRBV19 with TRBJ1-2, with no clear D. V was clipped by 5 bases and J by 5 bases, with 18 bases between them. This CDR3 comprises 15 residues. CDR1 is LNHDA and CDR2 is SQIVND in the germline V gene (reference sequence). In nucleotides, the CDR3 is TGTGCCAGTAGTCCGCCCGCACGGACTGGTTATGGCTACACCTTC. It translates to CASSPPARTGYGYTF.

This clone was detected only once. The rearrangement uses TRBV10-3 and TRBJ1-4; D perhaps matches TRBD1 (5 bases). Germline-derived CDR1 and CDR2 are ENHRY and SYGVKD. The CDR3 loop spans 15 amino acids. The V and J ends lost 10 bases and 4 bases respectively, with 19 bases between them. The CDR3 spells CATRAWDSSNEKLFF. The DNA of the CDR3 is TGTGCCACCCGAGCCTGGGACTCGAGTAATGAAAAACTGTTTTTT.

Turning to this clone: Additional DNA sequences in this sample encode the identical CDR3. The chain recombines TRBV9 with TRBJ1-5; no clear D. Trimming shortened V by 0 bases and J by 0 bases, and 7 bases separated the two germline ends. Germline V CDR1 and CDR2: SGDLS, YYNGEE. The CDR3 consists of 15 residues. The CDR3 loop reads CASSVDGYSNQPQHF. The CDR3 DNA reads TGTGCCAGCAGCGTAGACGGTTATAGCAATCAGCCCCAGCATTTT.

The sample holds a few counts of this clone. The chain recombines TRBV19 with TRBJ2-6; TRBD1 is a possible D gene (5 bases). The germline gives CDR1 LNHDA, CDR2 SQIVND (reference sequence). The germline V and J ends were trimmed by 6 bases and 0 bases, with 9 bases remaining between them. The CDR3 runs 15 residues. The CDR3 spells CASSDRYSGANVLTF. For the CDR3, the DNA is TGTGCCAGTAGCGACAGATACTCTGGGGCCAACGTCCTGACTTTC.

The CDR3 loop is CATSDQNTEAFF. The CDR3 nucleotides read TGTGCCACCAGTGATCAGAACACTGAAGCTTTCTTT. This rearrangement joins TRBV24-1 to TRBJ1-1; D ambiguous. The CDR3 has 12 amino acids. V was pared by 3 bases and J by 1 base, with 2 bases between. Germline-derived CDR1 and CDR2 are KGHDR and SFDVKD.

The chain joins TRBV6-2 or TRBV6-3 to TRBJ2-5; D remains unclear. Trimming cost V 0 bases and J 1 base, with 6 bases left between them. The CDR3 length is 14 residues. Germline-derived CDR1 and CDR2 are MNHEY and SVGEGT. The CDR3 sequence: CASSYSPFQETQYF. The CDR3, as DNA: TGTGCCAGCAGTTACTCCCCCTTCCAAGAGACCCAGTACTTC.

The V and J genes are TRBV7-2 and TRBJ1-2, with D possibly matching TRBD1 (5 bases). The CDR3 spans 16 residues. Germline CDR1 is SGHTA and CDR2 is FQGNSA. V dropped 4 bases and J dropped 7 bases, with 22 bases sitting between them. The CDR3, as DNA: TGTGCCAGCAGCTCGAATCCAGGGATACTTAATATTGGCTACACCTTC. Its translation is CASSSNPGILNIGYTF.

The chain joins TRBV5-1 to TRBJ1-2; TRBD1 might be the D (5 bases). V lost 2 bases and J lost 8, with 13 bases in between. Germline V CDR1 and CDR2: SGHRS, YFSETQ. This CDR3 spans 13 amino acids. DNA for the CDR3: TGCGCCAGCAGCTTTAATAGCGGGGGAGGCTACACCTTC. This codes for CASSFNSGGGYTF.

This clone was counted once. The rearrangement links TRBV3-1 (or the pseudogene TRBV3-2) to TRBJ1-3; no reliable D call. The germline V and J ends were trimmed by 6 bases and 0 bases, with 6 bases remaining between them. The CDR3 has 13 residues. Germline V gene sequence: CDR1 LGHDT, CDR2 YNNKEL (reference sequence). In nucleotides, the CDR3 is TGTGCCAGCAGGGCTCCCTCTGGAAACACCATATATTTT. Protein product: CASRAPSGNTIYF.

A remark on this clone: The sample has other DNA sequences that encode this CDR3 too. The chain links TRBV5-1 to TRBJ2-3; 10 nucleotides line up with TRBD2. The V gene's germline CDR1 is SGHRS and CDR2 YFSETQ. The CDR3 loop spans 15 amino acids. Trimming took 0 bases from V and 4 from J; bases not matched to a gene: 2. The CDR3 bases are TGCGCCAGCAGCTTGGGGCTAGCGGGAGCAGATACGCAGTATTTT. It is translated as CASSLGLAGADTQYF.

This chain joins TRBV2 and TRBJ2-1; 8 bases map to TRBD2. Germline-derived CDR1 and CDR2 are SNHLY and FYNNEI. This CDR3 has 15 amino acids. V trimming: 6 bases; J trimming: 3 bases; junction bases outside the gene matches: 7. CDR3 region: CASSIPGTSYNEQFF. The CDR3, as DNA: TGTGCCAGCAGCATACCCGGGACTAGCTACAATGAGCAGTTCTTC.

The J gene is TRBJ2-7, the V gene TRBV19; maybe TRBD1 (5 bases). V was clipped by 3 bases and J by 2 bases, with 11 bases between them. CDR3 length equals 14 residues. Germline V gene sequence: CDR1 LNHDA, CDR2 SQIVND (reference sequence). CDR3 loop: CASSIEGRAYEQYF. Here the CDR3 DNA reads TGTGCCAGTAGTATCGAAGGCAGGGCCTACGAGCAGTACTTC.